Below, 11 T cell receptor beta chains from the same sample are listed, as sequenced in a study of CD8 T cells in ankylosing spondylitis. Study results and caveats: Ankylosing spondylitis blood appeared to carry a characteristic TCR beta motif of fewer than 10 highly homologous variants.

No antigen has been assigned to these receptors. TCRdb analysed the 5' RACE reads with MiXCR anew, one entry per CDR3 protein. The sample consists of about 90,000 distinct CDR3 sequences, just under 9% of them appearing once. Material: blood, either unsorted or a sorted T cell fraction (not recorded which). The receptors stem from a male donor with ankylosing spondylitis.

Here the CDR3 DNA reads TGTGCCAGCAGCTTAGGGGCCAGCGAGCAGTACGTC. This codes for CASSLGASEQYV. The genes are TRBV7-8 and TRBJ2-7; D gene uncertain. V was shortened by 1 base and J by 6 bases, with 7 bases between the two germline ends. The CDR3 consists of 12 residues. Germline values: CDR1 SGHVS, CDR2 FQNEAQ.

This clonotype was seen at least ten times. V and J are TRBV11-2 and TRBJ1-2; D might be TRBD1 (5 bases). The CDR3 totals 12 residues. V lost 1 base and J lost 11, with 11 bases in between. Germline loops: CDR1 SGHAT, CDR2 FQNNGV. CDR3 sequence: CASSLGAGSYTF. Here the CDR3 DNA reads TGTGCCAGCAGCTTAGGGGCAGGGAGTTACACCTTC.

In its sample, this clonotype was seen many times. The V gene is TRBV4-1, the J gene TRBJ2-5, with D perhaps TRBD1 or TRBD2 (6 bases each). The CDR3 has 13 amino acids. CDR1 and CDR2 from the germline V gene are MGHRA and YSYEKL. The ends were cut back, 3 bases at V and 8 bases at J, with 13 bases in the middle. CDR3 DNA: TGCGCCAGCAGCCATCTAGGAGGGGGAACCCAGTACTTC. It is translated as CASSHLGGGTQYF.

This clonotype appeared many times. The V gene is TRBV7-6, the J gene TRBJ1-1; D remains unclear. Germline assignment: CDR1 SGHVS and CDR2 FNYEAQ. CDR3 length: 14 amino acids. Trimming stripped 2 bases from V and 8 bases from J, with 15 bases between. Written as DNA, the CDR3 is TGTGCCAGCAGCTTATTCGGTCCCACTGGGGAAGCTTTCTTT. It yields the protein CASSLFGPTGEAFF. The entire variable domain, with the rest obtained from reference TRBV7-6 and TRBJ1-1, is as follows: GAGVSQSPRYKVTKRGQDVALRCDPISGHVSLYWYRQALGQGPEFLTYFNYEAQQDKSGLPNDRFSAERPEGSISTLTIQRTEQRDSAMYRCASSLFGPTGEAFFGQGTRLTVV.

J is TRBJ2-3 and V is TRBV5-1; 9 positions agree with TRBD2. CDR3 length equals 16 residues. Germline loops: CDR1 SGHRS, CDR2 YFSETQ. The J segment lost 1 base and the V segment lost 5 bases, leaving 8 bases of the junction unmatched. The DNA for the CDR3 is TGCGCCAGCAGTCTGACTAGCGGAGTGGGCACAGATACGCAGTATTTT. It encodes CASSLTSGVGTDTQYF. Complete variable domain (other parts from reference TRBV5-1 and TRBJ2-3): KAGVTQTPRYLIKTRGQQVTLSCSPISGHRSVSWYQQTPGQGLQFLFEYFSETQRNKGNFPGRFSGRQFSNSRSEMNVSTLELGDSALYLCASSLTSGVGTDTQYFGPGTRLTVL.

The chain carries TRBV30 and TRBJ1-1; D call uncertain. The CDR3 contains 12 residues. Trimming pared 0 bases from V and 6 bases from J, leaving 8 bases between. In germline, CDR1 is GTSNPN, CDR2 SVGIG (reference sequence). In DNA form, the CDR3 reads TGTGCCTGGAGTGTAGTTTTGCCTGAAGCTTTCTTT. It yields the protein CAWSVVLPEAFF.

V usage is TRBV13 and J usage is TRBJ2-1; possibly TRBD2 for D (6 bases). The germline V gene has CDR1 PRHDT and CDR2 FYEKMQ (reference sequence). Between the trimmed V and J ends, which lost 5 bases and 8 bases, there was a span of 16 bases. This CDR3 region has 14 residues. DNA of the CDR3: TGTGCCAGCAGCCTAAGACTAGTAGAGGATGAGCAGTTCTTC. It is translated as CASSLRLVEDEQFF.

In this sample, this clonotype turned up a few times. This chain connects TRBV20-1 to TRBJ2-3; 13 bases are a match to TRBD2. J was trimmed by 0 bases and V by 2 bases; bases with no gene match: 8. The germline CDR1 and CDR2 sequences are DFQATT and SNEGSKA (reference sequence). The CDR3 is 18 amino acids. The CDR3 DNA sequence: TGCAGTGCTAGAATTCCGGGACTAGCGGGACCTAGCACAGATACGCAGTATTTT. Translating it yields CSARIPGLAGPSTDTQYF.

This clonotype was counted ten times or more. CDR3 nucleotides: TGTGCCAGCAGGGACAGGGTGTATAATTCACCCCTCCACTTT. Its translation: CASRDRVYNSPLHF. The chain is built from TRBV6-1 and TRBJ1-6; 8 bases match TRBD1. The CDR3 loop spans 14 amino acids. Germline V gives CDR1 MNHNS, CDR2 SASEGT. J was trimmed by 4 bases and V by 6 bases; bases with no gene match: 2.

This clonotype was detected ten times or more. V and J are TRBV10-3 and TRBJ2-2; 9 bases fit TRBD2. The CDR3 loop spans 14 amino acids. Trimming cost V 8 bases and J 1 base; bases outside gene matches: 2. Germline loops: CDR1 ENHRY, CDR2 SYGVKD. The CDR3 DNA reads TGTGCCATCGTGCGGGAGGGGAACACCGGGGAGCTGTTTTTT. Amino acids: CAIVREGNTGELFF.

This clonotype appeared many times. The V call is TRBV12-3 or TRBV12-4, the J call TRBJ2-3; no clear D gene. This CDR3 spans 16 amino acids. Trimming cost V 6 bases and J 0 bases, with 16 bases left between them. The CDR3 DNA reads as TGTGCCAGCAGATCCCTAATGGGGATGAGCACAGATACGCAGTATTTT. Its protein product is CASRSLMGMSTDTQYF.